The entry that follows covers one T cell receptor (beta chain) sequence. Profiling relied on immunoSEQ multiplex PCR, and the TCRdb table lists in-frame clones only, not all of them. The sample yields approximately 120,000 clones, 86% seen once. J lost 2 bases, V lost 5 bases, and 5 bases had no gene match. Germline lookup yields CDR1 SEHNR and CDR2 FQNEAQ (reference sequence). The CDR3 sequence is 15 residues long. The entry originates in a study of PD-1 blockade in mismatch repair-deficient tumors. Study overall: All were previously treated, progressing patients with around 12 mismatch repair-deficient cancer types.

TCRs were sequenced from a few patients responding to pembrolizumab. The input for sequencing was peripheral blood, taken 44 weeks after starting pembrolizumab. This TCR derives from an adult with mismatch repair-deficient cancer. The chain uses TRBV7-9 and TRBJ1-5; TRBD1 aligns across 8 bases. The CDR3 nucleotides read TGTGCCAGCAGCCCGGACAGGGTAGGCAATCAGCCCCAGCATTTT. The encoded protein is CASSPDRVGNQPQHF. Supplemented by reference TRBV7-9 and TRBJ1-5, the full variable domain reads DTGVSQNPRHKITKRGQNVTFRCDPISEHNRLYWYRQTLGQGPEFLTYFQNEAQLEKSRLLSDRFSAERPKGSFSTLEIQRTEQGDSAMYLCASSPDRVGNQPQHFGDGTRLSIL.